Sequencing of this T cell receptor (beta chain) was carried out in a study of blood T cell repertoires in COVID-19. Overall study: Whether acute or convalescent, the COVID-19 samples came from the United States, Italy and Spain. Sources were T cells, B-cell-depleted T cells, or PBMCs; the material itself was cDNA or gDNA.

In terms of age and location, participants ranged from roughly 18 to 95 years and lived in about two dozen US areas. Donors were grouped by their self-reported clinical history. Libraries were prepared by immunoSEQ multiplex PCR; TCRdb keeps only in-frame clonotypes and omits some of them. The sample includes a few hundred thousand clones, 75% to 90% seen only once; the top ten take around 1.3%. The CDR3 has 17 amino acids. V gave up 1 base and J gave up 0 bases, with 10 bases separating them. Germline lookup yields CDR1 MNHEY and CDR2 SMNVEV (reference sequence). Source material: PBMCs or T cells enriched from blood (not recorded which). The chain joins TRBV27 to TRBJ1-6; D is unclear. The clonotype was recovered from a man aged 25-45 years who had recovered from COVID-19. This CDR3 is CASSLYGRSSYNSPLHF. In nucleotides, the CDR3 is TGTGCCAGCAGTTTATATGGCAGAAGCTCCTATAATTCACCCCTCCACTTT.